The entry below gives a single TCR beta chain sequence along with its context. CDR3 length: 17 amino acids. Germline V gene data show CDR1 as SNHLY and CDR2 as FYNNEI. Trimming removed 6 bases at V and 5 bases at J, with 25 bases between. This sample is part of a study of spatial heterogeneity in lung cancer. Study as a whole: Just over 70 TRACERx patients with early, untreated non-small cell lung cancer donated samples. Beta-chain sequences consistently outnumbered alpha-chain sequences in detection.

One entry per CDR3 protein results from TCRdb running MiXCR on the 5' RACE reads. The sample shows more than 95,000 distinct CDR3 sequences, 10% to 15% of them seen only once. The time point was: blood at routine non-recurrence follow-up after resection. Sequencing was performed on whole RNA extracted from tumor and nontumor lung tissue, or from frozen PBMC, and the material was left unsorted. This clonotype originated in a male donor with early-stage non-small cell lung cancer. The chain couples TRBV2 to TRBJ2-5; D ambiguous. The sequenced sample was PBMCs, obtained at follow-up. The CDR3 nucleotides are TGTGCCAGCAGAGGGCGTGGCGGAACGCAGCCCCAGGAGACCCAGTACTTC. Protein: CASRGRGGTQPQETQYF. Full variable domain (outside the CDR3, taken from reference TRBV2 and TRBJ2-5): EPEVTQTPSHQVTQMGQEVILRCVPISNHLYFYWYRQILGQKVEFLVSFYNNEISEKSEIFDDQFSVERPDGSNFTLKIRSTKLEDSAMYFCASRGRGGTQPQETQYFGPGTRLLVL.